This TCR beta chain emerged from a study of spatial heterogeneity in lung cancer. With V trimmed by 5 bases and J by 4 bases, 7 bases remained unmatched. The CDR3 sequence is 15 residues long. Germline CDR1 reads LNHDA; CDR2 reads SQIVND (reference sequence). The time point denotes: sample taken at primary tumor resection. Unsorted tumor, nontumor lung tissue or cryopreserved PBMC supplied the whole RNA. TCRdb recomputed calls from the 5' RACE reads with MiXCR, one row per CDR3 protein. The sample consists of around 40,000 distinct CDR3 sequences, 5% to 6.5% of them appearing once. There are many counts of this clonotype.

The sequences come from PBMCs, collected at surgery. This chain uses TRBV19 with TRBJ1-2, with 10 bases fitting TRBD1. The source of this sequence is a female donor with early-stage non-small cell lung cancer. The CDR3 coding sequence is TGTGCCAGTAGTGCGTCGGGACAGGGGACCTATGGCTACACCTTC. Protein product: CASSASGQGTYGYTF.